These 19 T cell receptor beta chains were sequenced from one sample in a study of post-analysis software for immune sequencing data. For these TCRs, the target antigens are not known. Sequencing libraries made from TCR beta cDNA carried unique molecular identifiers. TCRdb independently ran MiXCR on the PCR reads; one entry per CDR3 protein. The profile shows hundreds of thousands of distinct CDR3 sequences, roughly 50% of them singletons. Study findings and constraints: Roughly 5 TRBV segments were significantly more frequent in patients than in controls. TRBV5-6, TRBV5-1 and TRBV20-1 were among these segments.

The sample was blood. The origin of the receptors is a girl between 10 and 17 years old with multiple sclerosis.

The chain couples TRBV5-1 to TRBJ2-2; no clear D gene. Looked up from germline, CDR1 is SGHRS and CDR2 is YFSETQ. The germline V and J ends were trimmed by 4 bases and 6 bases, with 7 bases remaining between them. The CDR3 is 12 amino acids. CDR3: CASSRAAGELFF. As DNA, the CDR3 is TGCGCCAGCAGCCGGGCGGCCGGGGAGCTGTTTTTT.

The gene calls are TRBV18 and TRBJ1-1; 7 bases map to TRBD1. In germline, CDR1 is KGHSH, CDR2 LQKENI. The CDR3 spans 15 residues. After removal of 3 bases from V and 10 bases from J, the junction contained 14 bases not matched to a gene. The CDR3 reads CASSPPGQWAFVAFF. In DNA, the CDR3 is TGTGCCAGCTCACCCCCGGGACAGTGGGCCTTCGTAGCTTTCTTT.

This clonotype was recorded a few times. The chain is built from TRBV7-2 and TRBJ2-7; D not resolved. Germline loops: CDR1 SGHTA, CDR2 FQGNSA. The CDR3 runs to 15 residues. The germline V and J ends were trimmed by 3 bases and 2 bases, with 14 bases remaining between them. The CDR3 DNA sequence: TGTGCCAGCAGCTTTCGGGCTCCCCTTGCCTACGAGCAGTACTTC. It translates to CASSFRAPLAYEQYF. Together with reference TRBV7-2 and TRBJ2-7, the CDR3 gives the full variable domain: GAGVSQSPSNKVTEKGKDVELRCDPISGHTALYWYRQSLGQGLEFLIYFQGNSAPDKSGLPSDRFSAERTGGSVSTLTIQRTQQEDSAVYLCASSFRAPLAYEQYFGPGTRLTVT.

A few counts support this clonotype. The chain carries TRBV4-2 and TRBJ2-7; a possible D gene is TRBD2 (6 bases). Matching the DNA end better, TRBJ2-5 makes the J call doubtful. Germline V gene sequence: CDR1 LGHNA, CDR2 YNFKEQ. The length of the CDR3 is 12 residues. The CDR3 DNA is TGTGCCAGCAGCGCTAGCGATGAGACCCAGTACTTC. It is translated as CASSASDETQYF.

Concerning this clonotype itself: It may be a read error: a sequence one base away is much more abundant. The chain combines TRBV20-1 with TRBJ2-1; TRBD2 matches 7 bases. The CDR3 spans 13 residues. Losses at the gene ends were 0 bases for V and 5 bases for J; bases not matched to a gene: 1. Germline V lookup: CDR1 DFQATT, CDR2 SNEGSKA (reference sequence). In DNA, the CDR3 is TGCAGTGCTAGAGATCTAGCGGACAATGAGCAGTTCTTC. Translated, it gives CSARDLADNEQFF.

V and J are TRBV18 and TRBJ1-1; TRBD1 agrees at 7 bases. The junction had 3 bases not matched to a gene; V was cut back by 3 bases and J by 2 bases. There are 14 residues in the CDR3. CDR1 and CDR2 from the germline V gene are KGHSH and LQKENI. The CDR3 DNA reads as TGTGCCAGCTCACCTGACAGGGCCAACACTGAAGCTTTCTTT. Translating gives CASSPDRANTEAFF. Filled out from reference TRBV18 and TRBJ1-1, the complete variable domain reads NAGVMQNPRHLVRRRGQEARLRCSPMKGHSHVYWYRQLPEEGLKFMVYLQKENIIDESGMPKERFSAEFPKEGPSILRIQQVVRGDSAAYFCASSPDRANTEAFFGQGTRLTVV.

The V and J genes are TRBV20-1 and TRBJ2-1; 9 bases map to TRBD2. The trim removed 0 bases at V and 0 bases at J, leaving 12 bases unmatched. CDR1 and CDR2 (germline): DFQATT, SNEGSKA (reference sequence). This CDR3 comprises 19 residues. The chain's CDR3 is CSARDPRKTSGSSYNEQFF. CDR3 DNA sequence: TGCAGTGCTAGAGACCCCCGGAAGACTAGCGGAAGCTCCTACAATGAGCAGTTCTTC.

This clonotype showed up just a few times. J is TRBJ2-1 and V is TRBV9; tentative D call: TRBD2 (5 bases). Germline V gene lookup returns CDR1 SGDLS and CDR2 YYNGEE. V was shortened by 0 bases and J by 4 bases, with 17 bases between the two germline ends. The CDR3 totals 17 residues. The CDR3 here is CASSVGPGTIEYNEQFF. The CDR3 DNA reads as TGTGCCAGCAGCGTAGGACCGGGAACAATCGAATACAATGAGCAGTTCTTC.

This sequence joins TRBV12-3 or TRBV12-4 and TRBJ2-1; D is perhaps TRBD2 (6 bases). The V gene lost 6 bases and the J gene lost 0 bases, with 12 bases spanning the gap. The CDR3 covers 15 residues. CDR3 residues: CASSLAQSSYNEQFF. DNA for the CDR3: TGTGCCAGCAGCCTAGCGCAAAGCTCCTACAATGAGCAGTTCTTC.

In DNA form, the CDR3 reads TGTGCCAGCAGTGATGAGAGCAGGGGGAGCTATGGCTACACCTTC. This sequence encodes CASSDESRGSYGYTF. This chain connects TRBV25-1 to TRBJ1-2; 7 nucleotides line up with TRBD1. The CDR3 sequence is 15 residues long. With V trimmed by 3 bases and J by 4 bases, 8 bases remained unmatched. Germline assignment: CDR1 MGHDK and CDR2 SYGVNS.

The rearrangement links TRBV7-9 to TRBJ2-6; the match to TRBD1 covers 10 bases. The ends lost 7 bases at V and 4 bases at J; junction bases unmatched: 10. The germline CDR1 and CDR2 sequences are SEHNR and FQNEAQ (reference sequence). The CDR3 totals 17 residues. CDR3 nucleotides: TGTGCCAGCACCGCGACAGGGGGCGCGTCAGGGGCCAACGTCCTGACTTTC. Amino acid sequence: CASTATGGASGANVLTF. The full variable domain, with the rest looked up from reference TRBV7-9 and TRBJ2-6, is DTGVSQNPRHKITKRGQNVTFRCDPISEHNRLYWYRQTLGQGPEFLTYFQNEAQLEKSRLLSDRFSAERPKGSFSTLEIQRTEQGDSAMYLCASTATGGASGANVLTFGAGSRLTVL.

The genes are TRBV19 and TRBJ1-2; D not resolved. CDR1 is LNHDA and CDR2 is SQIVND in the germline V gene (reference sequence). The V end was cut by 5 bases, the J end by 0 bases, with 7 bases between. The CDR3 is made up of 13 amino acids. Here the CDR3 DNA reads TGTGCCAGTAGTTGGGGTACTAACTATGGCTACACCTTC. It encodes CASSWGTNYGYTF. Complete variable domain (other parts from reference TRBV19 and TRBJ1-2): DGGITQSPKYLFRKEGQNVTLSCEQNLNHDAMYWYRQDPGQGLRLIYYSQIVNDFQKGDIAEGYSVSREKKESFPLTVTSAQKNPTAFYLCASSWGTNYGYTFGSGTRLTVV.

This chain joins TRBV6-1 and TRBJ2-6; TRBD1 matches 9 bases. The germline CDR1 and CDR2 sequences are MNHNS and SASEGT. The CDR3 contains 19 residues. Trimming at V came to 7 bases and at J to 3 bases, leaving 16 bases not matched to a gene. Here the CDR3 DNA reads TGTGCCAGCAAAGAGCCGGGACAGGGCCGTGTTGTTGGGGCCAACGTCCTGACTTTC. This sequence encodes CASKEPGQGRVVGANVLTF.

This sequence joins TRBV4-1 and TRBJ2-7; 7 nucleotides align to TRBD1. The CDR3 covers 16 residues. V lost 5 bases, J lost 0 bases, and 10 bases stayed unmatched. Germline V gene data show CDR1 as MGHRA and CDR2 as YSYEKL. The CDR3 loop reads CASSSTTTGLSYEQYF. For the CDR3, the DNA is TGCGCCAGCAGCTCGACAACGACAGGGCTCTCCTACGAGCAGTACTTC.

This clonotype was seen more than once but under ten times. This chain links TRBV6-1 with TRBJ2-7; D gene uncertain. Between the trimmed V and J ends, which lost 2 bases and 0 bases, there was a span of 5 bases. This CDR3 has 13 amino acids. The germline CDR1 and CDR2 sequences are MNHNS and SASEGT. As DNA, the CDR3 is TGTGCCAGCAGTGAAATTGCCTCCTACGAGCAGTACTTC. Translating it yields CASSEIASYEQYF.

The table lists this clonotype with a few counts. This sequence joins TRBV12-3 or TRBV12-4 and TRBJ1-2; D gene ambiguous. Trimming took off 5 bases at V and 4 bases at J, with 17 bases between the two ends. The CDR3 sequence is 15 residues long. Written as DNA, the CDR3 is TGTGCCAGCAGTCCTCATTTGGGCAGCCCCTATGGCTACACCTTC. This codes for CASSPHLGSPYGYTF.

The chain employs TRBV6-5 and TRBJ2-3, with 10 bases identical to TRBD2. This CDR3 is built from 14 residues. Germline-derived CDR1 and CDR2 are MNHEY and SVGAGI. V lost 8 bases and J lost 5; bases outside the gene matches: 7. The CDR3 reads CASSSGRLKDTQYF. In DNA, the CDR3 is TGTGCCAGCTCTAGCGGGAGACTGAAAGATACGCAGTATTTT.

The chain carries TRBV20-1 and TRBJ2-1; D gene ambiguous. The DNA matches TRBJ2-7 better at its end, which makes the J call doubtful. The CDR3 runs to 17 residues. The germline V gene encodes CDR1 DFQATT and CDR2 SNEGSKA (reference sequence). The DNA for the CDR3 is TGCAGTGCTAGAGACCGAGCCCGGGCTGCCTCCTACAATGAGCAGTACTTC. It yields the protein CSARDRARAASYNEQYF.

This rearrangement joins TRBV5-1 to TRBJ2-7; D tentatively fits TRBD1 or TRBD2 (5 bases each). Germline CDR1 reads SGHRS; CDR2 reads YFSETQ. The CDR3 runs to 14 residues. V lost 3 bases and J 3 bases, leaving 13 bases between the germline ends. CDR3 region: CASSWGTVDYEQYF. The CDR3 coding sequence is TGCGCCAGCAGCTGGGGGACGGTGGACTACGAGCAGTACTTC.